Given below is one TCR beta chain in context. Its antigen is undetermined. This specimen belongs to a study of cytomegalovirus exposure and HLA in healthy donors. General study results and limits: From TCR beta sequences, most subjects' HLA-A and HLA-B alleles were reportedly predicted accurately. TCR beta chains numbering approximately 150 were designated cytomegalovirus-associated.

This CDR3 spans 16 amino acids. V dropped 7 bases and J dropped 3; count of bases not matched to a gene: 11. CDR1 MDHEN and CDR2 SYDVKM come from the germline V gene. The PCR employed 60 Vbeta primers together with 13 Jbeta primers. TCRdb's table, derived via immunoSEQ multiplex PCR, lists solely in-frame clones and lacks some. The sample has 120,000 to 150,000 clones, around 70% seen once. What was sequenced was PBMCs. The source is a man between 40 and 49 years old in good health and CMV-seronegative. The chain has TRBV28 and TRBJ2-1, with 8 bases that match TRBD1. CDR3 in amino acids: CASTTAQGVFYNEQFF. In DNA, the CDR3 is TGTGCCAGCACCACGGCACAGGGGGTGTTCTACAATGAGCAGTTCTTC.